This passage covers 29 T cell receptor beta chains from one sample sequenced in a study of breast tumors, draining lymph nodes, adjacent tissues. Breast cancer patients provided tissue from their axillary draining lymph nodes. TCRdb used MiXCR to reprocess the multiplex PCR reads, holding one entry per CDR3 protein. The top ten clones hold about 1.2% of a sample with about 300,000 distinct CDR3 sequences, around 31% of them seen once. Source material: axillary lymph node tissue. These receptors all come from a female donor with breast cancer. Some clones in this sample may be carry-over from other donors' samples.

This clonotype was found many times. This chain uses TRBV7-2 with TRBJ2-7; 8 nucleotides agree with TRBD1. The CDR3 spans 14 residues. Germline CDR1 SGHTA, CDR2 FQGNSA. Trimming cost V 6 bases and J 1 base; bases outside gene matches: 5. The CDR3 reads CASRDRTGSYEQYF. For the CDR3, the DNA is TGTGCCAGCAGGGATAGGACAGGGTCCTACGAGCAGTACTTC.

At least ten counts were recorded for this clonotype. The CDR3 here is CASSPEEADETGELFF. The CDR3 DNA reads TGTGCCAGCAGCCCCGAAGAGGCGGACGAGACCGGGGAGCTGTTTTTT. The chain is built from TRBV4-2 and TRBJ2-2; D gene unclear. CDR1 is LGHNA, CDR2 YNFKEQ, per germline. This CDR3 has 16 amino acids. The V and J ends lost 4 bases and 5 bases respectively, with 17 bases between them.

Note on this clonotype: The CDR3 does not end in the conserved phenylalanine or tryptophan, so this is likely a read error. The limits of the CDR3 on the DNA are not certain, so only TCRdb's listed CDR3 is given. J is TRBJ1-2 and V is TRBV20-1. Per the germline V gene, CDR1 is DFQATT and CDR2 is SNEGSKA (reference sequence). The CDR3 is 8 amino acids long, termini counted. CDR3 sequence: CSARLAAL.

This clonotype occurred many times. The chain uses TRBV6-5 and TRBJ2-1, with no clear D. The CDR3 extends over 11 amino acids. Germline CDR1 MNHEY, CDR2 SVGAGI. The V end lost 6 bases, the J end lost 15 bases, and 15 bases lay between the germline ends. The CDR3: CASSLGQSRFF. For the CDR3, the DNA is TGTGCCAGCAGCCTCGGGCAAAGCAGGTTCTTC.

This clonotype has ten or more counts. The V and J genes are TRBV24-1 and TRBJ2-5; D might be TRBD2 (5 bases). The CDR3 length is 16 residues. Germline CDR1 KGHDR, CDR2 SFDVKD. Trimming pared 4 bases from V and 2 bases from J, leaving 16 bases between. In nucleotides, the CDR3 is TGTGCCACCAGTGACCAAACAACTAGTTATCAAGAGACCCAGTACTTC. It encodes CATSDQTTSYQETQYF.

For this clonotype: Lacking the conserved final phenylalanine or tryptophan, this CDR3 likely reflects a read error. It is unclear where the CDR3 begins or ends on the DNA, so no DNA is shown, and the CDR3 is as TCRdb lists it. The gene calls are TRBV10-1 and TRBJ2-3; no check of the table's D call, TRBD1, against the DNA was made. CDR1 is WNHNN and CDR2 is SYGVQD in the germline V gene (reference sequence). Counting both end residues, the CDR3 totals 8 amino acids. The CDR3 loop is CASSERGQ.

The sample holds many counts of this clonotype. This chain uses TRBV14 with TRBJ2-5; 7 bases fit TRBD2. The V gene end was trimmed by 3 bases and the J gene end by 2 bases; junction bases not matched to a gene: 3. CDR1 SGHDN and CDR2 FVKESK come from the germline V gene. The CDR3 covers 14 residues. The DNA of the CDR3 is TGTGCCAGCAGCCATCTAGCGGTGCAAGAGACCCAGTACTTC. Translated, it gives CASSHLAVQETQYF.

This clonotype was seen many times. The CDR3 protein is CSAGPTDTQYF. The CDR3 DNA is TGCAGTGCGGGACCCACAGATACGCAGTATTTT. This chain links TRBV20-1 with TRBJ2-3; D might be TRBD1 or TRBD2, each matching 5 bases. Germline V gene sequence: CDR1 DFQATT, CDR2 SNEGSKA (reference sequence). The V and J ends lost 6 bases and 2 bases respectively, with 6 bases between them. CDR3 length equals 11 residues.

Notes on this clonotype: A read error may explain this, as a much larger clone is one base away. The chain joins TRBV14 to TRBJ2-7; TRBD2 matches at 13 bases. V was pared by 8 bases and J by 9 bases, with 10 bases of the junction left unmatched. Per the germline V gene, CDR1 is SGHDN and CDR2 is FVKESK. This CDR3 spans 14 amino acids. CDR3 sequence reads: CASSQGLAGHGQYF. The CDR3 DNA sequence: TGTGCCAGCTCACAGGGACTAGCGGGACACGGGCAGTACTTC.

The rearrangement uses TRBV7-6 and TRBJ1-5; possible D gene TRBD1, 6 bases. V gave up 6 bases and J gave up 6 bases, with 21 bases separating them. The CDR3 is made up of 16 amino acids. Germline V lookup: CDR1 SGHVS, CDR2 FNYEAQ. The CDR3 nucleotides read TGTGCCAGCAGAACTTCGGCGGCAGGGGCGGGTCAGCCCCAGCATTTT. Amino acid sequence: CASRTSAAGAGQPQHF.

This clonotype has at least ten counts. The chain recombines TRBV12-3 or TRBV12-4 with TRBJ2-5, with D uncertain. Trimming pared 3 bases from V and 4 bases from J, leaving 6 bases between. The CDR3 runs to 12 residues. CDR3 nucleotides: TGTGCCAGCAGTTTCATCCGAGAGACCCAGTACTTC. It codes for CASSFIRETQYF.

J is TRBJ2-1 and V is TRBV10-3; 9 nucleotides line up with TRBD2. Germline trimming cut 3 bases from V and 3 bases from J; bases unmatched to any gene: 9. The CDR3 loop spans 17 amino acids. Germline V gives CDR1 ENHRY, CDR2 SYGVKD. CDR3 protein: CAISDAGGPIVYNEQFF. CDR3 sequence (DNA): TGTGCCATCAGTGACGCGGGAGGGCCGATCGTCTACAATGAGCAGTTCTTC.

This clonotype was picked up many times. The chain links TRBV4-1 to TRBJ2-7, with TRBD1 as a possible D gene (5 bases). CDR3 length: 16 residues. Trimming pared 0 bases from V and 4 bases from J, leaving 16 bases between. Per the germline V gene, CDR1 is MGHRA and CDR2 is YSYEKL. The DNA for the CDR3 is TGCGCCAGCAGCCAAGAGCCTGGGGCAGCAAAGTACGAGCAGTACTTC. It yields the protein CASSQEPGAAKYEQYF.

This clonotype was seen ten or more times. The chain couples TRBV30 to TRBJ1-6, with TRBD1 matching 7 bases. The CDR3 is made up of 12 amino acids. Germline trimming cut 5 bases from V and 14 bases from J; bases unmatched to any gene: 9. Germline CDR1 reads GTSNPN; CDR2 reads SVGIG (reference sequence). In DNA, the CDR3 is TGTGCCTGGGGACAGGTCCAGTATACCCTCCACTTT. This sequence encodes CAWGQVQYTLHF.

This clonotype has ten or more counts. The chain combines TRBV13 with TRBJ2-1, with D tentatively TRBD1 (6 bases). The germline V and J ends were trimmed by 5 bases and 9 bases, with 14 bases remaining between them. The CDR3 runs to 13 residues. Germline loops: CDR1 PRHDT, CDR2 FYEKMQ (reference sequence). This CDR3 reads CASSGTRLGEQFF. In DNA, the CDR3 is TGTGCCAGCAGCGGGACACGACTTGGTGAGCAGTTCTTC. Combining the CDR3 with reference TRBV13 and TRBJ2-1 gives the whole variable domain AAGVIQSPRHLIKEKRETATLKCYPIPRHDTVYWYQQGPGQDPQFLISFYEKMQSDKGSIPDRFSAQQFSDYHSELNMSSLELGDSALYFCASSGTRLGEQFFGPGTRLTVL.

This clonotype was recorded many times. The CDR3 DNA reads as TGTGCCAGCAGCTTAATCGCGGGCTCCTACGAGCAGTACTTC. The encoded protein is CASSLIAGSYEQYF. This chain connects TRBV7-3 to TRBJ2-7; D perhaps matches TRBD2 (5 bases). Germline V gene lookup returns CDR1 SGHTA and CDR2 FQGTGA. The CDR3 consists of 14 residues. V was cut by 1 base and J by 0 bases, with 7 bases left in between.

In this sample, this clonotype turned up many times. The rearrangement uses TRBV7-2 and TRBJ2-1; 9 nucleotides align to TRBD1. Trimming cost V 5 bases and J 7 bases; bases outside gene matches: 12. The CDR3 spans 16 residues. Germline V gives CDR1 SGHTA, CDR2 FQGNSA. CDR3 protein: CASSPAPGQGGNEQFF. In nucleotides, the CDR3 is TGTGCCAGCAGCCCCGCTCCGGGACAGGGAGGAAATGAGCAGTTCTTC.

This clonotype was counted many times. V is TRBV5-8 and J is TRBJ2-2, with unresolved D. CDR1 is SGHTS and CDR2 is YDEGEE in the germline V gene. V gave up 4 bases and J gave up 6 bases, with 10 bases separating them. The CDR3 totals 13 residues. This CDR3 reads CASSTQSPGELFF. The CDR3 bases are TGTGCCAGCAGCACCCAGAGCCCCGGGGAGCTGTTTTTT.

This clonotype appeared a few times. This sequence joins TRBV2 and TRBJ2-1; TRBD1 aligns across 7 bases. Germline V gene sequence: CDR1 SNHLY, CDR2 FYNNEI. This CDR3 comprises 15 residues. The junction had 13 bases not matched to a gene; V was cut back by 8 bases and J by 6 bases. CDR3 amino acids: CASSPGTDGRNEQFF. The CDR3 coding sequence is TGTGCCAGCTCACCCGGGACAGATGGTCGCAATGAGCAGTTCTTC.

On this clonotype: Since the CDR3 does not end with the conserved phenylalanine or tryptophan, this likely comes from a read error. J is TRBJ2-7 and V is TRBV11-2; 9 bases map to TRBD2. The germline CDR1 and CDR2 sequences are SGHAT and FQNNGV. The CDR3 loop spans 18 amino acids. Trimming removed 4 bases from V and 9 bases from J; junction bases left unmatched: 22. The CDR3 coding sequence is TGTGCCAGCAGCTCGTCCCGGGGTCATAGCGGGAGTACCTGGGGGCAGTACCTC. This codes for CASSSSRGHSGSTWGQYL.

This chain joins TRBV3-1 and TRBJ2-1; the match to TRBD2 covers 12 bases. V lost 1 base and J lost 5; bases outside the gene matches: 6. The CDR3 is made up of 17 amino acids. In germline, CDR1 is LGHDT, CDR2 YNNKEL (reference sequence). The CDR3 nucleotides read TGTGCCAGCAGCCAAGTCTCCCTAGCGGGAGGGGACAATGAGCAGTTCTTC. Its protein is CASSQVSLAGGDNEQFF.

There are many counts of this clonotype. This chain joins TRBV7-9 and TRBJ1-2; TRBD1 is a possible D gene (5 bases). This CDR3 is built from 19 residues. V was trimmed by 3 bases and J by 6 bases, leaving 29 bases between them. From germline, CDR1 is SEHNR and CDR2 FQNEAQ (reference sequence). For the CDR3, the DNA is TGTGCCAGCAGCTTCACAACTTGGACACTTCACCCAAAGGAGAATGGCTACACCTTC. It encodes CASSFTTWTLHPKENGYTF.

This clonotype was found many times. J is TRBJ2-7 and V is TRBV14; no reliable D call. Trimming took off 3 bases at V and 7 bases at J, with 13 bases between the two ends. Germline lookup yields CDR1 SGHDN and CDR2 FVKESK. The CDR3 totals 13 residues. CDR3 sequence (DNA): TGTGCCAGCAGCCAGACCCCAACCGGGGAGCAGTACTTC. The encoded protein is CASSQTPTGEQYF.

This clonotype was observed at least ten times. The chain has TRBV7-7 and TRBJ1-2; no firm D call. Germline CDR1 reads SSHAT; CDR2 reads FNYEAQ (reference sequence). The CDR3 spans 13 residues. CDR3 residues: CASGLSTDYGYTF. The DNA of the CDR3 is TGTGCTAGCGGCCTTTCGACGGACTATGGCTACACCTTC.

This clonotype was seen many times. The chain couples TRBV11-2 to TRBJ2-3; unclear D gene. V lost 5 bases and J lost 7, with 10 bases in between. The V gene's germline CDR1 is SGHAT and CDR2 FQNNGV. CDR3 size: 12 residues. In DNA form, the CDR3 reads TGTGCCAGCAGCCCAGACGCGTATACGCAGTATTTT. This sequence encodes CASSPDAYTQYF.

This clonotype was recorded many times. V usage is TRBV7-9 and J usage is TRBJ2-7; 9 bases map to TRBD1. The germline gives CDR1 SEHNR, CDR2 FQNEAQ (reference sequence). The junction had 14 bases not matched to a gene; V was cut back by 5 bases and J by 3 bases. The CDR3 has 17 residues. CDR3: CASSRILTGTGIYEQYF. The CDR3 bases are TGTGCCAGCAGCCGAATTCTTACCGGGACAGGGATCTACGAGCAGTACTTC. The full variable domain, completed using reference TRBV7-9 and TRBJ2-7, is DTGVSQNPRHKITKRGQNVTFRCDPISEHNRLYWYRQTLGQGPEFLTYFQNEAQLEKSRLLSDRFSAERPKGSFSTLEIQRTEQGDSAMYLCASSRILTGTGIYEQYFGPGTRLTVT.

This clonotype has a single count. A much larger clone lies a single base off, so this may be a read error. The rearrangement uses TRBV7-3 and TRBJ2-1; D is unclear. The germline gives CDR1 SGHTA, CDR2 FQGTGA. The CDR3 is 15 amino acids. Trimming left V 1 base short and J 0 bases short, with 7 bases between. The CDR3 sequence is CASSLMASSYNEQFF. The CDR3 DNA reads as TGTGCCAGCAGCTTAATGGCGAGCTCCTACAATGAGCAGTTCTTC.

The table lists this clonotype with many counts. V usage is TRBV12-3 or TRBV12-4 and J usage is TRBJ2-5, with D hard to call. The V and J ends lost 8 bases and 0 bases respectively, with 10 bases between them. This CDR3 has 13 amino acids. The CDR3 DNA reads TGTGCCAGCCTTTCGCGGTACCAAGAGACCCAGTACTTC. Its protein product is CASLSRYQETQYF.

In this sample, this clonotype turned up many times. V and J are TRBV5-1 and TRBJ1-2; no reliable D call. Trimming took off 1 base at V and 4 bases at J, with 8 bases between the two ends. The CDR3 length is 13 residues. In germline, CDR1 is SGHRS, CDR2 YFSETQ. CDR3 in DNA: TGCGCCAGCAGCTTGTCCACAGTCTATGGCTACACCTTC. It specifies CASSLSTVYGYTF.